The clone carrying this T cell receptor beta chain was picked up many times. The data were obtained in a study of blood T cells in healthy people across ages. In germline, CDR1 is SQVTM, CDR2 ANQGSEA. The CDR3 extends over 13 amino acids. V dropped 7 bases and J dropped 0 bases, with 13 bases sitting between them. Through a sample-barcoded 5' primer and a J-beta primer mix, a second PCR was run for about 6 to 11 cycles. TCRdb reanalysed the 5' RACE reads using MiXCR and keeps one entry per CDR3 protein. The sample gives roughly 680,000 distinct CDR3 sequences, 52% of which show up once; roughly 13% is in the top ten.

The specimen was blood. This rearrangement joins TRBV29-1 to TRBJ2-7; D remains ambiguous. This TCR was recovered from an elderly woman in good health. The CDR3 DNA follows: TGCAGCGCCTCCCAGGCAAGCTCCTACGAGCAGTACTTC. Translation: CSASQASSYEQYF.